This T cell receptor (beta chain) stems from a study of blood T cell repertoires in COVID-19. Study in general: COVID-19 samples, acute and convalescent, were from the United States, Italy and Spain. PBMCs, B-cell-depleted T cells, or T cells were the source of the cDNA or gDNA that made up the material.

Cohorts were based on clinical histories the participants reported. The table came from immunoSEQ multiplex PCR; TCRdb's copy has only in-frame clones and leaves some out. The sample holds some 140,000 clones, 84% seen once. This CDR3 region has 15 residues. Germline V gives CDR1 LNHDA, CDR2 SQIVND (reference sequence). Trimming took off 7 bases at V and 5 bases at J, with 18 bases between the two ends. The TCR sequence derives from a man aged 35 to 55 with acute COVID-19. The chain has TRBV19 and TRBJ1-5, with D perhaps matching TRBD1 (5 bases). Sequencing used PBMCs or T cells enriched from blood (not recorded which). As DNA, the CDR3 is TGTGCCAGTACCCAGTGGGGGACGGGGGATCAGCCCCAGCATTTT. This sequence encodes CASTQWGTGDQPQHF.